The present TCR beta chain was sequenced within a study of T-cell reconstitution after alpha-beta-depleted transplantation in children. Overall study results and limits: Expanded graft clones numbering several hundred reportedly gave rise to alpha-beta T cells about two months after transplant. T-cell numbers and diversity one year post-transplant derived largely from freshly generated T cells.

About this clonotype: Its target is not known.

Unique molecular identifiers were incorporated when the TCRbeta library was constructed. TCRdb processed the PCR reads anew with MiXCR; each CDR3 protein has one entry. The table includes roughly 120,000 distinct CDR3 sequences, about a tenth detected once. Losses at the gene ends were 8 bases for V and 5 bases for J; bases not matched to a gene: 8. Germline CDR1 is MDHEN and CDR2 is SYDVKM. The CDR3 loop spans 15 amino acids. V usage is TRBV28 and J usage is TRBJ2-2; 10 bases are a match to TRBD2. This receptor was identified in a boy aged 2 to 10 with acute lymphoblastic leukemia, due to receive a stem cell transplant. The sequenced sample was PBMCs, obtained before TCRalphabeta/CD19-depleted stem cell transplant. CDR3 nucleotide sequence: TGTGCCAGCTGTCAACTAGCGGGACGAACCGGGGAGCTGTTTTTT. Translation: CASCQLAGRTGELFF.